The 17 T cell receptor beta chains given below trace back to one sample, sequenced in a study of response to subunit inactivated influenza vaccine. TCRdb passed the RT-PCR reads through MiXCR, listing each CDR3 protein once. The sample holds some 500,000 distinct CDR3 sequences, 10% to 15% seen once. The material sequenced was PBMCs from blood, taken about 40 days after vaccination. Receptors were obtained from a man over 45 who received an inactivated influenza vaccine.

This chain connects TRBV6-5 to TRBJ2-1; 8 bases match TRBD2. The germline V gene has CDR1 MNHEY and CDR2 SVGAGI. CDR3 size: 16 residues. J lost 7 bases, V lost 2 bases, and 10 bases had no gene match. The CDR3 is CASSYGSSGGGNEQFF. CDR3 sequence (DNA): TGTGCCAGCAGTTACGGATCCTCGGGAGGGGGAAATGAGCAGTTCTTC.

The chain couples TRBV7-2 to TRBJ1-5; D is uncertain. Germline V gives CDR1 SGHTA, CDR2 FQGNSA. The germline V and J ends were trimmed by 3 bases and 11 bases, with 8 bases remaining between them. The CDR3 extends over 11 amino acids. CDR3 nucleotide sequence: TGTGCCAGCAGCTTGGGATCAGCCCAGCATTTT. Protein: CASSLGSAQHF. Supplemented by reference TRBV7-2 and TRBJ1-5, the full variable domain reads GAGVSQSPSNKVTEKGKDVELRCDPISGHTALYWYRQSLGQGLEFLIYFQGNSAPDKSGLPSDRFSAERTGGSVSTLTIQRTQQEDSAVYLCASSLGSAQHFGDGTRLSIL.

There are a few counts of this clonotype. This chain links TRBV5-1 with TRBJ1-1; TRBD1 matches at 7 bases. The germline gives CDR1 SGHRS, CDR2 YFSETQ. The CDR3 is made up of 16 amino acids. V was pared by 4 bases and J by 2 bases, with 11 bases of the junction left unmatched. The CDR3 is CASSPPGQIFNTEAFF. The CDR3 region has the DNA TGCGCCAGCAGCCCACCGGGACAGATTTTTAACACTGAAGCTTTCTTT.

The rearrangement joins TRBV12-3 or TRBV12-4 to TRBJ1-1, with D possibly being TRBD1 (5 bases). This CDR3 is 14 amino acids long. V lost 3 bases and J 6 bases, leaving 14 bases between the germline ends. The CDR3 DNA is TGTGCCAGCAGTTTCGCGGCAGGGCTGGCTGAAGCTTTCTTT. Translating it yields CASSFAAGLAEAFF.

The CDR3 region is CASSLTGTGGVYTF. DNA for the CDR3: TGCGCCAGCAGCCTAACCGGGACAGGGGGCGTCTACACCTTC. The rearrangement uses TRBV5-1 and TRBJ1-2, with TRBD1 matching over 12 bases. Germline-derived CDR1 and CDR2 are SGHRS and YFSETQ. V dropped 4 bases and J dropped 10; count of bases not matched to a gene: 8. This CDR3 has 14 residues.

This clonotype was recorded a few times. This chain uses TRBV25-1 with TRBJ2-6; D unresolved. The CDR3 is 13 amino acids. V was cut by 6 bases and J by 4 bases, with 7 bases left in between. The germline gives CDR1 MGHDK, CDR2 SYGVNS. CDR3 DNA sequence: TGTGCCAGCAGGGGTGGGGGGGCCAACGTCCTGACTTTC. Residues: CASRGGGANVLTF.

This clonotype occurred many times. V and J are TRBV29-1 and TRBJ2-7, with D possibly being TRBD2 (6 bases). V lost 7 bases and J 0 bases, leaving 13 bases between the germline ends. Germline V lookup: CDR1 SQVTM, CDR2 ANQGSEA. The CDR3 runs 13 residues. CDR3 sequence reads: CSALHGGSYEQYF. The CDR3 DNA reads as TGCAGCGCCCTACACGGGGGCTCCTACGAGCAGTACTTC.

A few counts support this clonotype. This chain uses TRBV20-1 with TRBJ1-2, with TRBD1 as a possible D gene (5 bases). CDR1 and CDR2 from the germline V gene are DFQATT and SNEGSKA (reference sequence). The CDR3 spans 13 residues. V was shortened by 6 bases and J by 3 bases, with 14 bases between the two germline ends. This CDR3 is CSAPGHIHYGYTF. DNA for the CDR3: TGCAGTGCCCCAGGACACATCCACTATGGCTACACCTTC.

This chain joins TRBV7-2 and TRBJ2-1; either TRBD1 or TRBD2 may supply D (6 bases each). CDR3 length equals 16 residues. The germline V and J ends were trimmed by 5 bases and 3 bases, with 17 bases remaining between them. Germline V gives CDR1 SGHTA, CDR2 FQGNSA. The CDR3 DNA reads as TGTGCCAGCAGCCGCCTTGGGGGGCTTCACTACAATGAGCAGTTCTTC. This gives the protein CASSRLGGLHYNEQFF.

CDR3 bases: TGCGCCAGCAGCTTTGGGTCGGCAGAGGGCTACACCTTC. This translates into CASSFGSAEGYTF. V usage is TRBV5-1 and J usage is TRBJ1-2; D not resolved. This CDR3 region has 13 residues. Germline CDR1 and CDR2: SGHRS and YFSETQ. V gave up 2 bases and J gave up 8 bases, with 13 bases separating them.

The chain combines TRBV2 with TRBJ2-7; no definite D call. This CDR3 has 11 residues. V lost 6 bases and J 13 bases, leaving 16 bases between the germline ends. Germline V lookup: CDR1 SNHLY, CDR2 FYNNEI. CDR3 nucleotides: TGTGCCAGCAGCCCAAAAGACCGGGTTTACTTC. Translated: CASSPKDRVYF.

The gene calls are TRBV7-9 and TRBJ1-2; no firm D call. The CDR3 is 11 amino acids. Germline lookup yields CDR1 SEHNR and CDR2 FQNEAQ (reference sequence). V lost 11 bases and J 4 bases, leaving 11 bases between the germline ends. CDR3: CAGWESYGYTF. Written as DNA, the CDR3 is TGTGCCGGATGGGAGAGCTATGGCTACACCTTC.

This clonotype came up a few times. V is TRBV5-6 and J is TRBJ1-4; 9 positions match TRBD1. Germline lookup yields CDR1 SGHDT and CDR2 YYEEEE. Germline trimming cut 4 bases from V and 5 bases from J; bases unmatched to any gene: 6. The CDR3 is made up of 15 amino acids. Here the CDR3 reads CASSPRDRANEKLFF. CDR3 nucleotides: TGTGCCAGCAGCCCCCGGGACAGGGCAAATGAAAAACTGTTTTTT.

This clonotype was seen a few times. This chain joins TRBV4-2 and TRBJ2-1; unclear D gene. The CDR3 extends over 18 amino acids. The germline V gene has CDR1 LGHNA and CDR2 YNFKEQ. V was pared by 0 bases and J by 2 bases, with 17 bases between. The CDR3 reads CASSQDSHFASPYNEQFF. Written as DNA, the CDR3 is TGTGCCAGCAGCCAAGATTCCCACTTTGCCAGCCCCTACAATGAGCAGTTCTTC.

The CDR3 DNA is TGTGCCAGCAGCTTATTTCAGGGAAGAGAGACCCAGTACTTC. Amino acids: CASSLFQGRETQYF. The chain joins TRBV11-2 to TRBJ2-5; a weak D match, TRBD1 (5 bases). Per germline, CDR1 SGHAT and CDR2 FQNNGV. V was clipped by 2 bases and J by 4 bases, with 11 bases between them. The CDR3 spans 14 residues.

V gene TRBV7-2 combines with J gene TRBJ2-2, with TRBD1 identical over 8 bases. This CDR3 region has 15 residues. The germline V gene has CDR1 SGHTA and CDR2 FQGNSA. Trimming removed 7 bases from V and 3 bases from J; junction bases left unmatched: 7. The CDR3 DNA reads as TGTGCCAGCATGGGGACAGGCTGGGACACCGGGGAGCTGTTTTTT. It specifies CASMGTGWDTGELFF.

This clonotype was picked up a small number of times. V and J are TRBV7-2 and TRBJ2-7, with D possibly TRBD1 on 5 matching bases. V was cut by 3 bases and J by 0 bases, with 9 bases left in between. The CDR3 runs 14 residues. Germline assignment: CDR1 SGHTA and CDR2 FQGNSA. This CDR3 is CASSFQGSSYEQYF. In DNA form, the CDR3 reads TGTGCCAGCAGCTTTCAGGGAAGCTCCTACGAGCAGTACTTC.